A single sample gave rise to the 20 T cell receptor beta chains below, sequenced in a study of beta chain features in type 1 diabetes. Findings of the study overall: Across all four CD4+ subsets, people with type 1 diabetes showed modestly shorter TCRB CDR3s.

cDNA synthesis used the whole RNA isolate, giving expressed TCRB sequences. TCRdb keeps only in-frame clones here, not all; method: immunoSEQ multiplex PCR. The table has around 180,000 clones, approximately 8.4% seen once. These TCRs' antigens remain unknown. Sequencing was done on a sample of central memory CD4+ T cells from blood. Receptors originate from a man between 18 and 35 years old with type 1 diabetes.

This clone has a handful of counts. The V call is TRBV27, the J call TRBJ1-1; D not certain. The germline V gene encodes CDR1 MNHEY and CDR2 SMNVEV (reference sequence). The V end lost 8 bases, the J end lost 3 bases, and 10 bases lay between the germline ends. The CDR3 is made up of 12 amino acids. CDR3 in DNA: TGTGCCAGCTCCCACGGGGACACTGAAGCTTTCTTT. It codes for CASSHGDTEAFF.

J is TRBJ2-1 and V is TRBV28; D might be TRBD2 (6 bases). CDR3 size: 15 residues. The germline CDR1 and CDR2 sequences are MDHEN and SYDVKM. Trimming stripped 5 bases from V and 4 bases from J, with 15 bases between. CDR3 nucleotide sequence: TGTGCCAGCAGTCCGGACTACATGGGATACAATGAGCAGTTCTTC. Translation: CASSPDYMGYNEQFF.

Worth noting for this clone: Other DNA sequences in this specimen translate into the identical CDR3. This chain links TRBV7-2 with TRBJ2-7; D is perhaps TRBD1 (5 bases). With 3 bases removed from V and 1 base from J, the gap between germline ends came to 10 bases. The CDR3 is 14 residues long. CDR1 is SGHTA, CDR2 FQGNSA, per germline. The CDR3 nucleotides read TGTGCCAGCAGCTTTAGCCAGGGTTCCTACGAGCAGTACTTC. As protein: CASSFSQGSYEQYF. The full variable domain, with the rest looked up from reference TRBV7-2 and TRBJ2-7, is GAGVSQSPSNKVTEKGKDVELRCDPISGHTALYWYRQSLGQGLEFLIYFQGNSAPDKSGLPSDRFSAERTGGSVSTLTIQRTQQEDSAVYLCASSFSQGSYEQYFGPGTRLTVT.

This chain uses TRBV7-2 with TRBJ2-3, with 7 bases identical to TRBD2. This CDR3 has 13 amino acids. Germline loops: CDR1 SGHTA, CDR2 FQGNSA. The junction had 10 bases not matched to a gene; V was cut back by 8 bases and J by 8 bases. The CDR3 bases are TGTGCCAGCGGCGCGGGAGAGGCTGTTACGCAGTATTTT. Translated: CASGAGEAVTQYF.

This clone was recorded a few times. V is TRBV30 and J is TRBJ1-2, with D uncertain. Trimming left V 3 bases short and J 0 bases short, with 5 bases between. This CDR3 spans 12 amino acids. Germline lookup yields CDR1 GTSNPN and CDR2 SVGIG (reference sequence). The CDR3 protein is CAWSGANYGYTF. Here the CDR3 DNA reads TGTGCCTGGAGCGGGGCTAACTATGGCTACACCTTC.

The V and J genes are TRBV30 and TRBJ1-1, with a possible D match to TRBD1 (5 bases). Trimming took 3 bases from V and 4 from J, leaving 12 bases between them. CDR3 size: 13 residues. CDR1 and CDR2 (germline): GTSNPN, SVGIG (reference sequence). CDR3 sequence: CAWSQGRLTEAFF. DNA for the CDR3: TGTGCCTGGAGCCAGGGTCGTCTCACTGAAGCTTTCTTT. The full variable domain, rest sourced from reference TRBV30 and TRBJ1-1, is SQTIHQWPATLVQPVGSPLSLECTVEGTSNPNLYWYRQAAGRGLQLLFYSVGIGQISSEVPQNLSASRPQDRQFILSSKKLLLSDSGFYLCAWSQGRLTEAFFGQGTRLTVV.

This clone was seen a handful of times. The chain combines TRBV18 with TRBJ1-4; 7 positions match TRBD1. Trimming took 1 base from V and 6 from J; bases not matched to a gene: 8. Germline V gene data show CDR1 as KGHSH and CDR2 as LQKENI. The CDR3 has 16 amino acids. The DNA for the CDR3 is TGTGCCAGCTCACCACGAGGGGGCACGCTATATGAAAAACTGTTTTTT. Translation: CASSPRGGTLYEKLFF.

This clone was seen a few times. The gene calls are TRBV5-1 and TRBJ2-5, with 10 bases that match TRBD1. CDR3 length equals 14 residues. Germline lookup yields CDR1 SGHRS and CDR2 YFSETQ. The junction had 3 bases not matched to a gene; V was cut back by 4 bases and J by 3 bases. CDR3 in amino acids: CASSMTGGEETQYF. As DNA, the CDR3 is TGCGCCAGCAGCATGACAGGGGGCGAAGAGACCCAGTACTTC.

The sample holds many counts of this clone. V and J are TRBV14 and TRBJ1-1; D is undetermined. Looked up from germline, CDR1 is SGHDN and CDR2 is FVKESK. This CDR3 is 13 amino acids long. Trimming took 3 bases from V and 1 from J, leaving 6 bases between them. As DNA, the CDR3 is TGTGCCAGCAGCCAGGGCCAGAACACTGAAGCTTTCTTT. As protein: CASSQGQNTEAFF.

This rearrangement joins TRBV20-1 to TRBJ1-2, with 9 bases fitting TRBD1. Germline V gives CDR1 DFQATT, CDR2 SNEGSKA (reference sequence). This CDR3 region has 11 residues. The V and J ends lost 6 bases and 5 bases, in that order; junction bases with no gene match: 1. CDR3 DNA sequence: TGCAGTGCCGGGACAGGGTATGGCTACACCTTC. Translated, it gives CSAGTGYGYTF.

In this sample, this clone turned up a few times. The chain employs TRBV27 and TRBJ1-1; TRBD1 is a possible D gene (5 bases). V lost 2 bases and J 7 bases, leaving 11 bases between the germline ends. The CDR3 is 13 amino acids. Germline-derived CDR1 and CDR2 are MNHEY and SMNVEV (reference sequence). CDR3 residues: CASSLRGSGEAFF. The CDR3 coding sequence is TGTGCCAGCAGTTTAAGGGGATCCGGTGAAGCTTTCTTT.

In DNA, the CDR3 is TGCAGCGTCCGAAAGGGGGGGGTGAACACTGAAGCTTTCTTT. Residues: CSVRKGGVNTEAFF. This chain uses TRBV29-1 with TRBJ1-1, with a possible D match to TRBD1 (6 bases). The V end lost 6 bases, the J end lost 0 bases, and 14 bases lay between the germline ends. Germline-derived CDR1 and CDR2 are SQVTM and ANQGSEA. The CDR3 is 14 residues long.

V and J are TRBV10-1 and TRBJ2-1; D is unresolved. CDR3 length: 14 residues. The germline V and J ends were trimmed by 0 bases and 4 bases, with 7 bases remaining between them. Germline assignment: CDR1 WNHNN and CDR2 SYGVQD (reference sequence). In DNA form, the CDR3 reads TGCGCCAGCAGTGAGTCGATACGGTACAATGAGCAGTTCTTC. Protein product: CASSESIRYNEQFF.

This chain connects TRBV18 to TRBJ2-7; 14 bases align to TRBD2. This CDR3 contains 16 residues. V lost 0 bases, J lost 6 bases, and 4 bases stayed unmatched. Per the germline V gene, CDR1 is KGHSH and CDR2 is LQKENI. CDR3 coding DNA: TGTGCCAGCTCACCACCCGGGACTAGCGGGAGTAGCGAGCAGTACTTC. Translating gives CASSPPGTSGSSEQYF.

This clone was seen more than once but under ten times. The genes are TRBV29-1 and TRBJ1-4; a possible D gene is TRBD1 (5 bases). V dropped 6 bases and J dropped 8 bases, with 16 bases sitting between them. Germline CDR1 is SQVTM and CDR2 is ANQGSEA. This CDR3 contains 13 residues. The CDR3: CSVPGSVEEKLFF. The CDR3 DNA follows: TGCAGCGTCCCAGGGTCCGTAGAGGAAAAACTGTTTTTT.

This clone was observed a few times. CDR3 DNA sequence: TGTGCCAGCTCCCTACGACAGGGGGTTAATCATTCACCCCTCCACTTT. It translates to CASSLRQGVNHSPLHF. The chain combines TRBV18 with TRBJ1-6, with 9 positions matching TRBD1. Unmatched junction bases numbered 11, after V lost 6 bases and J lost 8 bases. The germline CDR1 and CDR2 sequences are KGHSH and LQKENI. This CDR3 contains 16 residues.

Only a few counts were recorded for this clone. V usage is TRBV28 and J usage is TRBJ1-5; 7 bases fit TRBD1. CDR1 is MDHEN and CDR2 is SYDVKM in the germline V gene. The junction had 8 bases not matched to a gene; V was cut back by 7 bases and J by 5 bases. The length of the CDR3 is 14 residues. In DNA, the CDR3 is TGTGCCAGCATATCAGGGACAGCTTATCAGCCCCAGCATTTT. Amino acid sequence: CASISGTAYQPQHF.

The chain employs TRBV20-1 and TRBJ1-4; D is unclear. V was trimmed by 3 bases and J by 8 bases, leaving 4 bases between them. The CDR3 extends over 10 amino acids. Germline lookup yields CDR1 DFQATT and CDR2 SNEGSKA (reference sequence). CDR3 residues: CSAREEKLFF. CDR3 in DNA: TGCAGTGCTAGGGAGGAAAAACTGTTTTTT.

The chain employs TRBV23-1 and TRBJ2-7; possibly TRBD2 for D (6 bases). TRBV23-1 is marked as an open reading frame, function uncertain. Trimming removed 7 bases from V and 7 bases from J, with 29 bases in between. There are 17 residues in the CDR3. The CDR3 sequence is CASIGTFTPRTVGEQYF. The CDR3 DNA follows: TGCGCCAGCATCGGGACTTTTACCCCTCGAACCGTTGGTGAGCAGTACTTC.

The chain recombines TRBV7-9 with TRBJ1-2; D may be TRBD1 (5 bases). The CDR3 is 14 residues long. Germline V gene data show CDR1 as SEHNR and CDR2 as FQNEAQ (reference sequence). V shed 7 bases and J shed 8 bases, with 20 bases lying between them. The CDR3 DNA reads TGTGCCAGCACCCCCGGGGGTTGGCCGGAGGGCTACACCTTC. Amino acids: CASTPGGWPEGYTF.